This record covers a single T cell receptor beta chain. No cognate antigen has been identified for it. Base qualities are not recorded, but no much larger clone differs from it by a single base. This sample is drawn from a study of T cell responses to AZD1222 COVID-19 vaccine (dated by TCRdb to the early 2020s). A note on the overall study: A total of roughly 240 trial participants underwent TCR sequencing, of whom 200 to 220 received two doses of AZD1222 and some 26 received two doses of the MenACWY control vaccine. Trial participants were enrolled into age subgroups of 18-55, 56-69 and 70-plus years, which contained approximately 150, 28 and 58 TCR-sequenced participants, respectively.

The germline V gene encodes CDR1 SGHTA and CDR2 FQGNSA. V gives up 5 bases and J gives up 6 bases, and the segment between their germline ends measures 11 bases. Reading from cysteine to phenylalanine, the CDR3 counts 13 amino acids. CDR3 DNA only is kept here, 39 bases in frame from base 1. The CDR3 regions of human TCRbeta chains were analyzed by immunosequencing. In the source study's methods: TCRs in the repertoires were compared against a reference library of SARS-CoV-2-specific TCRs that had been generated with the MIRA antigen-specificity platform. Breadth was defined as the fraction of unique TCRs that were SARS-CoV-2-associated. Depth was defined as the fraction of total T cells that were SARS-CoV-2-associated. Using the MIRA data, every spike-specific TCR was mapped to the spike region that the TCR reacted to and assigned to either a CD4 or a CD8 class. Log10-transformed breadth and depth values were compared by one-way ANOVA with Sidak's multiple comparisons tests. Drawn from immuneACCESS, this table holds only the in-frame rearrangements with V and J called that TCRdb kept. Clones are partly lost; checked studies trace under half to an unresolved V gene and leave the rest unexplained. The V and J calls and clone size are taken from that table; D and trimming were inferred from the DNA. This sample gives some 110,000 clones in total; 90% of them show up just once. 8% of the sample comes from the top ten.

Read against the paper, the sample's time point label means: about 28 days (+/-7) after the second vaccine dose. AZD1222 recipients whose second dose came at about 4 weeks and those whose second dose came at about 12 weeks were combined into one group, since spike-specific TCR depth and breadth did not differ between the two schedules. Samples from vaccinated people were obtained from the UK trials COV001 and COV002, which included a single-blind randomized controlled phase 2/3 trial of AZD1222 (ChAdOx1 nCoV-19) in healthy adults. For TCRbeta chain sequencing, PBMC samples were collected from trial participants at day 0 and at day 28 after the second dose. What the study reported, not specific to this receptor: In the small 56-69-year group, the increase in depth fell short of significance, most likely because of low power. Because no samples from the day 14 peak response were available, repertoires could be characterized only after the peak T cell response. CD4 TCRs associated with the vaccine covered the entire spike protein, and the dominant responses were in regions 160-218 and 743-854. Epitopes outside the regions mutated in the B.1.351 and B.1.1.7 variants were reportedly recognized by nearly half of the unique spike-specific TCRs. A significant rise in spike-specific TCR breadth and depth was observed after two AZD1222 doses relative to day 0 and relative to MenACWY recipients. Participants were mostly white British, with more females than males. The authors suggested clonal diversity may have been underestimated. Conclusions about previously exposed vaccinees are limited because only 5 or 6 AZD1222 recipients were SARS-CoV-2 seropositive at baseline.

Sequenced here: peripheral blood, sampled 28 days after the second AZD1222 dose. The chain was built from TRBV7-2 and TRBJ1-5, with the identity of the D gene unclear. The source is an adult who received the AZD1222 COVID-19 vaccine. The CDR3 region reads CASSRDPSQPQHF. Here is the DNA: TGTGCCAGCAGCCGGGATCCCAGTCAGCCCCAGCATTTT.